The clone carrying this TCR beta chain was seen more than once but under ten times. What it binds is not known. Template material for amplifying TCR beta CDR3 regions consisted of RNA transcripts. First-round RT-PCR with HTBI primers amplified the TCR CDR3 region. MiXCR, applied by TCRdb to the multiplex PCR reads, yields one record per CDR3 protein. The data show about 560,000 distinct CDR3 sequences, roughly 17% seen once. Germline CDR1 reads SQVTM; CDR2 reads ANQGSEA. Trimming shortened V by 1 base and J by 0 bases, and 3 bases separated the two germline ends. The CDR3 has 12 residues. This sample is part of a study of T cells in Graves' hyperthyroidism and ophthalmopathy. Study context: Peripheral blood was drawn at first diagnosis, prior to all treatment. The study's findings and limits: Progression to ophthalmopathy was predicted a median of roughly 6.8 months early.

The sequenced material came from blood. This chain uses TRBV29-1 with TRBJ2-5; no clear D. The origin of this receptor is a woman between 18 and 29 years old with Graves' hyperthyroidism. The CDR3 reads CSVEGHQETQYF. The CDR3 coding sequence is TGCAGCGTTGAAGGTCACCAAGAGACCCAGTACTTC.